This T cell receptor beta chain emerged from a study of blood T cells in healthy people across ages. Germline CDR1 reads MDHEN; CDR2 reads SYDVKM. CDR3 length: 15 amino acids. The germline V and J ends were trimmed by 7 bases and 3 bases, with 15 bases remaining between them. Study-level results: In the absence of known donor CMV status, changes in expanded clonotypes were possibly confounded. Whereas aged donors had fewer naive CD4+ cells, long-lived donors had more of them and higher diversity.

PCR was performed a second time for 7 to 11 cycles using a sample-barcoded 5' primer and a J-beta primer mix. TCRdb re-analysed the 5' RACE reads in MiXCR, keeping a single row per CDR3 protein. The sample consists of about 500,000 distinct CDR3 sequences, about 25% of them appearing once. This clonotype has a handful of counts. Antigen: not known. These data were also filed under a second study, of T cells of mothers and their children. This second study says: Regardless of relatedness, pairs show thymic selection shaping TCR recombination output in a similar manner.

J is TRBJ2-2 and V is TRBV28; D is unclear. The specimen was blood. The sequence was collected from a boy younger than 18 in good health. CDR3 DNA sequence: TGTGCCAGCATCCGCCCGGGTCTGTACACCGGGGAGCTGTTTTTT. Its protein product is CASIRPGLYTGELFF.